Described below is a single T cell receptor beta chain sequence and its context. The length of the CDR3 is 15 residues. Trimming cost V 0 bases and J 8 bases; bases outside gene matches: 8. CDR1 is LNHNV and CDR2 is YYDKDF in the germline V gene (reference sequence). The entry originates in a study of blood T cell repertoires in COVID-19. Background on the study: Specimens from acute and convalescent COVID-19 originated in the United States, Italy and Spain.

Original methodology: For nucleated cells, counts were estimated from reference gene primer amplification. Here immunoSEQ multiplex PCR was the method, and the copy in TCRdb shows in-frame clones only, minus some. The DNA gave D and trimming, while V, J and clone size come from that table. Of some 270,000 clones detected, around 87% appear once; the ten largest clones hold roughly 2%. The chain employs TRBV15 and TRBJ1-2; 8 bases line up with TRBD1. The source of this sequence is a woman aged 55-69 years with COVID-19, enrolled during active disease. Material: peripheral blood. For the CDR3, the DNA is TGTGCCACCAGCAGAGATTCAGGGACAGGCAGGGGCTACACCTTC. Amino acids: CATSRDSGTGRGYTF.